Shown below are 3 T cell receptor beta chains from a single sample sequenced in a study of cytomegalovirus exposure and HLA in healthy donors. The PCR employed 60 Vbeta primers together with 13 Jbeta primers. Here immunoSEQ multiplex PCR was the method, and the copy in TCRdb shows in-frame clones only, minus some. Seen here are about 99,000 clones, nearly 80% observed once, and the top ten hold approximately 5%. Sequencing was carried out using PBMCs. The receptors derive from a man aged 55-75 years in good health and CMV-seropositive.

With regard to this clone: An end of the junction does not agree with germline; a read error may underlie this. The V call is TRBV7-9, the J call TRBJ1-2; TRBD1 matches at 9 bases. CDR3 length: 16 amino acids. Per the germline V gene, CDR1 is SEHNR and CDR2 is FQNEAQ (reference sequence). The CDR3 DNA is TGTTCCAGCAGCTTAGCTGGGACAGGGTCCCCTCTAGGCTACACCTTC. Encoded protein: CSSSLAGTGSPLGYTF.

In the case of this clone: The junction differs from germline at one of its ends, possibly a read error. Additional DNA sequences in this sample encode the identical CDR3. This chain joins TRBV28 and TRBJ1-4; D unclear. Germline V lookup: CDR1 MDHEN, CDR2 SYDVKM. CDR3 length: 11 amino acids. The CDR3 region has the DNA TGTGCGGGAGCAACTAATGAAAAGCTGTTTTTT. Its protein is CAGATNEKLFF.

The chain links TRBV19 to TRBJ2-2; 12 nucleotides line up with TRBD2. The V and J ends lost 10 bases and 4 bases, in that order; junction bases with no gene match: 4. This CDR3 contains 14 residues. CDR1 is LNHDA and CDR2 is SQIVND in the germline V gene (reference sequence). CDR3 sequence reads: CAIGLAGITGELFF. The DNA for the CDR3 is TGTGCCATCGGACTAGCGGGGATCACCGGGGAGCTGTTTTTT.